This entry lists 2 T cell receptor beta chains sequenced from one sample in a study of cytomegalovirus exposure and HLA in healthy donors. Primers: 60 Vbeta forward and 13 Jbeta reverse. Produced via immunoSEQ multiplex PCR; TCRdb's table is partial and in-frame only. The sample gives about 130,000 clones, around 74% of which show up once; 5.5% to 7.5% is in the top ten. The specimen was PBMCs. All receptors derive from a woman aged 45-65 years in good health and CMV-seropositive.

The V and J genes are TRBV18 and TRBJ1-2, with a weak D call TRBD1 (5 bases). CDR1 is KGHSH and CDR2 is LQKENI in the germline V gene. CDR3 length: 13 amino acids. V dropped 4 bases and J dropped 3 bases, with 9 bases sitting between them. Written as DNA, the CDR3 is TGTGCCAGCTCACAGGGGATTGACTATGGCTACACCTTC. Its protein product is CASSQGIDYGYTF.

This clone was recorded a few times. The chain combines TRBV7-9 with TRBJ2-7, with TRBD1 matching over 8 bases. CDR1 SEHNR and CDR2 FQNEAQ come from the germline V gene (reference sequence). Losses at the gene ends were 5 bases for V and 6 bases for J; bases not matched to a gene: 9. The CDR3 is 14 residues long. CDR3 residues: CASSASDRVVEQYF. For the CDR3, the DNA is TGTGCCAGCAGCGCGTCGGACAGGGTTGTCGAGCAGTACTTC.